A single sample is the source of the 29 T cell receptor beta chains below, sequenced in a study of blood T cell repertoires in COVID-19. Repertoires were generated with immunoSEQ multiplex PCR, while TCRdb's copy carries only in-frame clones and drops some. The data contain about 48,000 clones, roughly 82% of them singletons. Sequences were obtained from peripheral blood. The source of these receptors is a man between 40 and 49 years old with acute or convalescent COVID-19.

The chain links TRBV6-5 to TRBJ1-2; maybe TRBD1 (6 bases). V gave up 6 bases and J gave up 8 bases, with 19 bases separating them. CDR1 MNHEY and CDR2 SVGAGI come from the germline V gene. The CDR3 sequence is 14 residues long. CDR3 sequence: CASRGADRVVGYTF. The CDR3 bases are TGTGCCAGCAGGGGGGCTGACCGGGTAGTGGGCTACACCTTC.

The chain uses TRBV5-6 and TRBJ1-4; 9 bases match TRBD1. V lost 6 bases, J lost 7 bases, and 10 bases stayed unmatched. Germline CDR1 and CDR2: SGHDT and YYEEEE. CDR3 size: 15 residues. In DNA, the CDR3 is TGTGCCAGCATCAAACAGGGGGCGCTTGGTGAAAAACTGTTTTTT. Protein sequence: CASIKQGALGEKLFF.

V and J are TRBV9 and TRBJ2-3; D is possibly TRBD1 (7 bases). The germline V and J ends were trimmed by 1 base and 4 bases, with 13 bases remaining between them. The CDR3 runs 15 residues. CDR1 SGDLS and CDR2 YYNGEE come from the germline V gene. The CDR3 here is CASSVSGRGADTQYF. The CDR3 bases are TGTGCCAGCAGCGTATCGGGCAGGGGGGCAGATACGCAGTATTTT. Based on the CDR3 plus reference TRBV9 and TRBJ2-3, the full variable domain is DSGVTQTPKHLITATGQRVTLRCSPRSGDLSVYWYQQSLDQGLQFLIQYYNGEERAKGNILERFSAQQFPDLHSELNLSSLELGDSALYFCASSVSGRGADTQYFGPGTRLTVL.

This clone was picked up one time. The chain combines TRBV20-1 with TRBJ1-1, with D perhaps matching TRBD1 (6 bases). In germline, CDR1 is DFQATT, CDR2 SNEGSKA (reference sequence). The length of the CDR3 is 14 residues. The V end lost 3 bases, the J end lost 1 base, and 12 bases lay between the germline ends. CDR3: CSASGQGPNTEAFF. The CDR3 DNA follows: TGCAGTGCTAGTGGTCAGGGGCCGAACACTGAAGCTTTCTTT.

In the case of this clone: The same CDR3 arises from other DNA sequences in this sample as well. J is TRBJ1-2 and V is TRBV5-1, with TRBD1 identical over 10 bases. The CDR3 length is 14 residues. V gave up 0 bases and J gave up 5 bases; unmatched junction bases: 1. Looked up from germline, CDR1 is SGHRS and CDR2 is YFSETQ. This CDR3 is CASSLGTGGYGYTF. For the CDR3, the DNA is TGCGCCAGCAGCTTGGGGACAGGGGGTTATGGCTACACCTTC.

The J gene is TRBJ1-2, the V gene TRBV27; 9 bases fit TRBD1. V trimming: 5 bases; J trimming: 3 bases; junction bases outside the gene matches: 7. Germline values: CDR1 MNHEY, CDR2 SMNVEV (reference sequence). This CDR3 region has 15 residues. The CDR3 loop is CASSPMWTGDYGYTF. The CDR3 DNA reads as TGTGCCAGCAGTCCAATGTGGACAGGGGACTATGGCTACACCTTC.

The gene calls are TRBV30 and TRBJ1-6; 7 bases are a match to TRBD1. V dropped 0 bases and J dropped 11; count of bases not matched to a gene: 7. CDR1 is GTSNPN and CDR2 is SVGIG in the germline V gene (reference sequence). The CDR3 runs 14 residues. The CDR3 loop reads CAWSVGQARTPLHF. The CDR3 region has the DNA TGTGCCTGGAGTGTCGGACAGGCGAGGACACCCCTCCACTTT. Combining the CDR3 with reference TRBV30 and TRBJ1-6 gives the whole variable domain SQTIHQWPATLVQPVGSPLSLECTVEGTSNPNLYWYRQAAGRGLQLLFYSVGIGQISSEVPQNLSASRPQDRQFILSSKKLLLSDSGFYLCAWSVGQARTPLHFGNGTRLTVT.

The chain couples TRBV19 to TRBJ1-1, with 7 positions matching TRBD1. Germline V gives CDR1 LNHDA, CDR2 SQIVND (reference sequence). V lost 8 bases, J lost 7 bases, and 19 bases stayed unmatched. The CDR3 is 16 residues long. The CDR3 nucleotides read TGTGCCAGTCGCAACTCTGGACAGGCCCGAGAGAGTGAAGCTTTCTTT. It translates to CASRNSGQARESEAFF.

This chain joins TRBV12-5 and TRBJ2-1; 7 positions match TRBD1. Looked up from germline, CDR1 is LGHNT and CDR2 is FRNRAP. There are 15 residues in the CDR3. Trimming removed 3 bases from V and 3 bases from J; junction bases left unmatched: 5. In DNA, the CDR3 is TGTGCTAGTGGTTTTTGGACAGGACTCTACAATGAGCAGTTCTTC. Residues: CASGFWTGLYNEQFF.

The table lists this clone with a few counts. The V call is TRBV5-4, the J call TRBJ1-2; D not resolved. The germline V gene encodes CDR1 SGHNT and CDR2 YYREEE (reference sequence). V gave up 7 bases and J gave up 6 bases, with 16 bases separating them. The CDR3 extends over 13 amino acids. CDR3 in DNA: TGTGCCAGCTCCTGGGCCCGAGAGCATGGCTACACCTTC. This encodes CASSWAREHGYTF.

Regarding this clone: Other nucleotide sequences from this sample produce the same CDR3. The V and J genes are TRBV12-3 or TRBV12-4 and TRBJ1-1, with D possibly being TRBD1 (5 bases). V lost 2 bases and J lost 2, with 6 bases in between. This CDR3 region has 13 residues. This chain's CDR3 is CASSLTGNTEAFF. The CDR3 DNA reads as TGTGCCAGCAGTTTAACAGGTAACACTGAAGCTTTCTTT.

V gene TRBV7-3 combines with J gene TRBJ2-3; a weak D match, TRBD2 (5 bases). The CDR3 runs 13 residues. The germline V and J ends were trimmed by 4 bases and 11 bases, with 16 bases remaining between them. Germline CDR1 SGHTA, CDR2 FQGTGA. CDR3 sequence: CASSYISSTWQYF. The CDR3 nucleotides are TGTGCCAGCAGCTACATCTCTAGCACTTGGCAGTATTTT.

The chain is built from TRBV5-6 and TRBJ1-1; 7 bases are a match to TRBD1. This CDR3 is built from 15 residues. Germline CDR1 and CDR2: SGHDT and YYEEEE. V gave up 5 bases and J gave up 1 base; unmatched junction bases: 8. The CDR3 reads CASREEGAGNTEAFF. CDR3 sequence (DNA): TGTGCCAGCAGGGAAGAGGGGGCGGGGAACACTGAAGCTTTCTTT.

The chain uses TRBV14 and TRBJ1-6; D is unresolved. V shed 1 base and J shed 9 bases, with 16 bases lying between them. The CDR3 spans 16 residues. CDR1 and CDR2 from the germline V gene are SGHDN and FVKESK. The CDR3 sequence: CASSQGASPFGSPLHF. The CDR3 DNA reads as TGTGCCAGCAGCCAAGGTGCGAGTCCGTTTGGTTCACCCCTCCACTTT.

J is TRBJ1-4 and V is TRBV18; possible D gene TRBD1, 5 bases. The germline V and J ends were trimmed by 6 bases and 7 bases, with 18 bases remaining between them. CDR1 is KGHSH and CDR2 is LQKENI in the germline V gene. The CDR3 consists of 15 residues. The CDR3 DNA sequence: TGTGCCAGCTCGCAGCAGGGTGTTTGGTTTGAAAAACTGTTTTTT. Its protein product is CASSQQGVWFEKLFF.

V is TRBV2 and J is TRBJ2-3, with TRBD1 as a possible D gene (5 bases). CDR1 and CDR2 (germline): SNHLY, FYNNEI. CDR3 length: 13 amino acids. The V end lost 8 bases, the J end lost 2 bases, and 11 bases lay between the germline ends. The CDR3 reads CASGARVTDTQYF. As DNA, the CDR3 is TGTGCCAGCGGGGCCAGGGTCACAGATACGCAGTATTTT.

The chain recombines TRBV6-1 with TRBJ2-1; D gene unclear. The CDR3 length is 13 residues. V was trimmed by 2 bases and J by 9 bases, leaving 11 bases between them. Germline CDR1 reads MNHNS; CDR2 reads SASEGT. Written as DNA, the CDR3 is TGTGCCAGCAGTGAAATTCGCCGGGTTGAGCAGTTCTTC. It yields the protein CASSEIRRVEQFF.

This clone appeared a single time. The V gene is TRBV30, the J gene TRBJ2-5; 7 bases fit TRBD1. This CDR3 comprises 15 residues. Germline V gene lookup returns CDR1 GTSNPN and CDR2 SVGIG (reference sequence). Unmatched junction bases numbered 11, after V lost 4 bases and J lost 3 bases. CDR3 nucleotide sequence: TGTGCCTGGAAACGACAGGGTCTCGGTAAAGAGACCCAGTACTTC. This gives the protein CAWKRQGLGKETQYF.

The V call is TRBV5-6, the J call TRBJ2-3; 8 bases line up with TRBD2. The CDR3 is 14 amino acids. V lost 4 bases to trimming and J lost 11 bases; unmatched junction nucleotides: 12. Germline V CDR1 and CDR2: SGHDT, YYEEEE. The CDR3 DNA is TGTGCCAGCAGCCGAAACGGGGGGGCGCTCCTGCAGTATTTT. It is translated as CASSRNGGALLQYF.

The chain recombines TRBV10-3 with TRBJ2-3, with 7 nucleotides matching TRBD1. The CDR3 extends over 17 amino acids. Germline values: CDR1 ENHRY, CDR2 SYGVKD. With 4 bases clipped from V and 0 bases from J, the junction kept 10 bases outside the gene matches. The CDR3 nucleotides are TGTGCCATCAGTGTCTTCGGGACAGCCGTAAGCACAGATACGCAGTATTTT. Translated, it gives CAISVFGTAVSTDTQYF.

This chain connects TRBV7-8 to TRBJ1-5, with D maybe TRBD1 (5 bases). The CDR3 is 15 residues long. Trimming removed 5 bases at V and 3 bases at J, with 14 bases between. Germline V gene lookup returns CDR1 SGHVS and CDR2 FQNEAQ. The CDR3 nucleotides read TGTGCCAGCAGCCAGAATAAGGGGCCCAATCAGCCCCAGCATTTT. This gives the protein CASSQNKGPNQPQHF.

J is TRBJ1-1 and V is TRBV11-2; tentatively, D is TRBD1 (5 bases). Deletions cut 3 bases from V and 3 bases from J, with 14 bases between. The CDR3 totals 15 residues. Germline V gene lookup returns CDR1 SGHAT and CDR2 FQNNGV. The CDR3 DNA follows: TGTGCCAGCAGCTTTAGTTGGGGGGTGGACACTGAAGCTTTCTTT. Translated: CASSFSWGVDTEAFF.

The chain employs TRBV5-1 and TRBJ2-1; no definite D call. This CDR3 has 14 residues. V lost 6 bases and J lost 6, with 16 bases in between. Germline CDR1 SGHRS, CDR2 YFSETQ. The CDR3 DNA reads TGCGCCAGCACCCTAGGCGGTGGGTTCAATGAGCAGTTCTTC. Protein sequence: CASTLGGGFNEQFF.

This chain connects TRBV10-2 to TRBJ2-5; a possible D gene is TRBD2 (6 bases). The CDR3 has 14 residues. The V gene's germline CDR1 is WSHSY and CDR2 SAAADI. V lost 5 bases and J 4 bases, leaving 14 bases between the germline ends. CDR3 sequence (DNA): TGCGCCAGCAGTTGGGACTGGATTGGAGAGACCCAGTACTTC. This translates into CASSWDWIGETQYF.

This chain joins TRBV5-6 and TRBJ2-5; possible D gene TRBD2, 7 bases. Looked up from germline, CDR1 is SGHDT and CDR2 is YYEEEE. This CDR3 region has 14 residues. V lost 3 bases and J 4 bases, leaving 13 bases between the germline ends. This CDR3 is CASSSDAGAETQYF. CDR3 bases: TGTGCCAGCAGCTCGGACGCGGGGGCAGAGACCCAGTACTTC.

In its sample, this clone was seen once. The chain has TRBV6-4 and TRBJ1-1, with no clear D. Germline V gene lookup returns CDR1 MRHNA and CDR2 SNTAGT. Trimming pared 3 bases from V and 4 bases from J, leaving 12 bases between. CDR3 length: 14 amino acids. In DNA, the CDR3 is TGTGCCAGCAGTGAACAAACCCCGTCCACTGAAGCTTTCTTT. Its translation: CASSEQTPSTEAFF.

The rearrangement uses TRBV6-1 and TRBJ1-2; no reliable D call. V was clipped by 2 bases and J by 0 bases, with 13 bases between them. The CDR3 runs 16 residues. The germline CDR1 and CDR2 sequences are MNHNS and SASEGT. The CDR3 loop reads CASSEWSRRANYGYTF. CDR3 sequence (DNA): TGTGCCAGCAGTGAATGGTCCAGGCGGGCTAACTATGGCTACACCTTC.

The chain recombines TRBV2 with TRBJ2-1, with 9 bases lining up with TRBD2. V gave up 7 bases and J gave up 10 bases; unmatched junction bases: 14. Germline CDR1 reads SNHLY; CDR2 reads FYNNEI. This CDR3 has 15 amino acids. The CDR3 spells CASNGRSGGPGEQFF. The CDR3 region has the DNA TGTGCCAGCAATGGAAGAAGCGGGGGGCCTGGAGAGCAGTTCTTC.

This rearrangement joins TRBV7-3 to TRBJ2-5; D is possibly TRBD1 (5 bases). Trimming removed 5 bases from V and 5 bases from J, with 12 bases in between. Germline lookup yields CDR1 SGHTA and CDR2 FQGTGA. This CDR3 is built from 13 residues. The CDR3 spells CASSVGTGETQYF. In DNA, the CDR3 is TGTGCCAGCAGCGTGGGTACAGGCGAGACCCAGTACTTC. The full variable domain, in which reference TRBV7-3 and TRBJ2-5 provide the parts outside the CDR3, is GAGVSQTPSNKVTEKGKYVELRCDPISGHTALYWYRQSLGQGPEFLIYFQGTGAADDSGLPNDRFFAVRPEGSVSTLKIQRTERGDSAVYLCASSVGTGETQYFGPGTRLLVL.